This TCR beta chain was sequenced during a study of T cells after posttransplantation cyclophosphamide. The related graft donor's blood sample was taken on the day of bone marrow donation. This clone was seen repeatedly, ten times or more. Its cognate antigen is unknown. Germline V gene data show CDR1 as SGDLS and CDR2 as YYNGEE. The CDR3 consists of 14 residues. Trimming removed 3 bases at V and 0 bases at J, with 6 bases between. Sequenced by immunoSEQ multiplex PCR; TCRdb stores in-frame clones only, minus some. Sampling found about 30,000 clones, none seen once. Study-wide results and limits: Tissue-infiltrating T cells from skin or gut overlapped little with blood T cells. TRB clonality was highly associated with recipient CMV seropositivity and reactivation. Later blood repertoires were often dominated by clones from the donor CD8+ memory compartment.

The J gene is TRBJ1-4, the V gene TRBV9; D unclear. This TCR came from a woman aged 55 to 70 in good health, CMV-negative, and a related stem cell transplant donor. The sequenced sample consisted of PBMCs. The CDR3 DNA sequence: TGTGCCAGCAGCGCGGGGTCAACTAATGAAAAACTGTTTTTT. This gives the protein CASSAGSTNEKLFF.